This TCR beta chain comes out of a study of shared clonotypes between healthy human individuals. Study overall: CD8 memory received one plate per donor, CD8 naive two, CD4 memory three and CD4 naive three.

The V end lost 6 bases, the J end lost 3 bases, and 11 bases lay between the germline ends. Per germline, CDR1 SNHLY and CDR2 FYNNEI. The CDR3 spans 13 residues. Only in-frame clones appear in the TCRdb table, and some are missing; sequencing was by immunoSEQ multiplex PCR. The data contain around 2,000,000 clones, approximately 94% of them singletons. CD45RO negativity and positive selection for CCR7 defined naive CD8 cells, a population that excluded terminally differentiated effector memory CD45RA+ cells. This clonotype was obtained from a man aged 18 to 30 in good health. Some clones in this sample may be carry-over from other donors' samples. Material: naive CD8+ T cells from PBMCs. The rearrangement joins TRBV2 to TRBJ1-1; D not resolved. Here the CDR3 reads CASSKPFDTEAFF. CDR3 nucleotide sequence: TGTGCCAGCAGCAAACCCTTCGACACTGAAGCTTTCTTT.